The 14 T cell receptor beta chains listed next were all sequenced from one sample in a study of neurological immune-mediated disorders. From the 5' RACE reads, TCRdb called clonotypes with MiXCR, one entry per CDR3 protein. The table lists around 64,000 distinct CDR3 sequences, roughly 3% of them singletons. Sequenced input: PBMCs. These TCRs come from a woman in her 50s with multiple sclerosis.

This clonotype has ten or more counts. The chain uses TRBV14 and TRBJ1-3; D remains ambiguous. In germline, CDR1 is SGHDN, CDR2 FVKESK. The CDR3 totals 16 residues. Trimming stripped 0 bases from V and 0 bases from J, with 9 bases between. The CDR3: CASSQDLGYSGNTIYF. The CDR3 DNA reads TGTGCCAGCAGCCAAGATCTGGGGTACTCTGGAAACACCATATATTTT.

Details on this clonotype: Since the CDR3 does not end with the conserved phenylalanine or tryptophan, this likely comes from a read error. The chain links TRBV20-1 to TRBJ2-7, with 7 nucleotides matching TRBD1. The germline CDR1 and CDR2 sequences are DFQATT and SNEGSKA (reference sequence). The CDR3 loop spans 14 amino acids. The junction had 6 bases not matched to a gene; V was cut back by 1 base and J by 3 bases. CDR3 coding DNA: TGCAGTGCTAGAGGACAGGGCGCAGGCTACGAGCAGTACAAC. Encoded protein: CSARGQGAGYEQYN.

This clonotype has at least ten counts. The rearrangement joins TRBV5-1 to TRBJ2-7; the D gene is possibly TRBD1 (5 bases). The germline V and J ends were trimmed by 0 bases and 0 bases, with 13 bases remaining between them. Looked up from germline, CDR1 is SGHRS and CDR2 is YFSETQ. The CDR3 runs to 16 residues. CDR3 nucleotide sequence: TGCGCCAGCAGCTTGGGCCAGGCAGGGCCCTCCTACGAGCAGTACTTC. As protein: CASSLGQAGPSYEQYF. Looking up the rest from reference TRBV5-1 and TRBJ2-7 gives the full variable domain: KAGVTQTPRYLIKTRGQQVTLSCSPISGHRSVSWYQQTPGQGLQFLFEYFSETQRNKGNFPGRFSGRQFSNSRSEMNVSTLELGDSALYLCASSLGQAGPSYEQYFGPGTRLTVT.

This clonotype was seen repeatedly, ten times or more. This sequence joins TRBV7-2 and TRBJ2-3, with no clear D. This CDR3 region has 12 residues. Germline V gene sequence: CDR1 SGHTA, CDR2 FQGNSA. V lost 3 bases, J lost 5 bases, and 6 bases lay in between. The chain's CDR3 is CASSFQEDTQYF. The CDR3 DNA reads as TGTGCCAGCAGCTTTCAGGAAGATACGCAGTATTTT.

Many counts were recorded for this clonotype. A read error is possible here, since a much larger clone lies one base away. This chain joins TRBV29-1 and TRBJ1-1; D gene uncertain. V gave up 7 bases and J gave up 3 bases, with 15 bases separating them. CDR1 is SQVTM and CDR2 is ANQGSEA in the germline V gene. The CDR3 extends over 13 amino acids. CDR3 sequence reads: CSGFIKGYTEAFF. CDR3 DNA: TGCAGCGGCTTTATAAAGGGCTACACTGAAGCTTTCTTT.

This clonotype was observed at least ten times. V is TRBV10-3 and J is TRBJ2-3; D could derive from TRBD1 or TRBD2 (5 bases each). The CDR3 consists of 17 residues. Germline V gene lookup returns CDR1 ENHRY and CDR2 SYGVKD. The V gene lost 6 bases and the J gene lost 3 bases, with 22 bases spanning the gap. CDR3 DNA: TGTGCCATCAGGACCAAAATCGGGCGAGAGGGGACAGATACGCAGTATTTT. Its translation is CAIRTKIGREGTDTQYF.

Details on this clonotype: This may arise from a read error, as a much more abundant clone is one base away. CDR3 nucleotides: TGTGCCAGCAGCCGGCGGGGGGACAGGGATTACAATGAGCAGTTCTTC. It specifies CASSRRGDRDYNEQFF. The V call is TRBV3-1, the J call TRBJ2-1; D perhaps matches TRBD1 (9 bases). V was trimmed by 4 bases and J by 4 bases, leaving 17 bases between them. The germline V gene encodes CDR1 LGHDT and CDR2 YNNKEL (reference sequence). The CDR3 runs 16 residues.

The table lists this clonotype with many counts. The chain carries TRBV20-1 and TRBJ1-1; D might be TRBD1 (6 bases). The V end was cut by 7 bases, the J end by 4 bases, with 13 bases between. The CDR3 has 12 amino acids. CDR1 is DFQATT and CDR2 is SNEGSKA in the germline V gene (reference sequence). CDR3 residues: CSVSQGSTEAFF. The DNA of the CDR3 is TGCAGTGTTAGCCAGGGGAGCACTGAAGCTTTCTTT.

In its sample, this clonotype was seen many times. V is TRBV27 and J is TRBJ2-7; 9 positions agree with TRBD1. Germline V gives CDR1 MNHEY, CDR2 SMNVEV (reference sequence). CDR3 length: 13 residues. V dropped 6 bases and J dropped 3; count of bases not matched to a gene: 3. The CDR3 bases are TGTGCCAGCAGCAGGGACAGGGACTACGAGCAGTACGTC. Translated, it gives CASSRDRDYEQYV.

Many counts were recorded for this clonotype. This chain uses TRBV5-1 with TRBJ2-2; D may be TRBD1 (6 bases). Trimming stripped 3 bases from V and 2 bases from J, with 14 bases between. CDR1 SGHRS and CDR2 YFSETQ come from the germline V gene. The CDR3 contains 16 residues. The CDR3 DNA reads TGCGCCAGCAGCTGGAACAGGGTGGCCAACACCGGGGAGCTGTTTTTT. Translation gives CASSWNRVANTGELFF. The variable domain in full, completed from reference TRBV5-1 and TRBJ2-2, reads KAGVTQTPRYLIKTRGQQVTLSCSPISGHRSVSWYQQTPGQGLQFLFEYFSETQRNKGNFPGRFSGRQFSNSRSEMNVSTLELGDSALYLCASSWNRVANTGELFFGEGSRLTVL.

This clonotype came up many times. V usage is TRBV5-1 and J usage is TRBJ1-2; D possibly corresponds to TRBD1 (6 bases). The CDR3 loop spans 15 amino acids. Germline V gene sequence: CDR1 SGHRS, CDR2 YFSETQ. The V and J ends lost 0 bases and 6 bases respectively, with 15 bases between them. CDR3 in DNA: TGCGCCAGCAGCTTGGATTCCGGGACATATGATGGCTACACCTTC. Protein: CASSLDSGTYDGYTF. Full variable domain (outside the CDR3, taken from reference TRBV5-1 and TRBJ1-2): KAGVTQTPRYLIKTRGQQVTLSCSPISGHRSVSWYQQTPGQGLQFLFEYFSETQRNKGNFPGRFSGRQFSNSRSEMNVSTLELGDSALYLCASSLDSGTYDGYTFGSGTRLTVV.

This clonotype was seen repeatedly, ten times or more. J is TRBJ1-2 and V is TRBV4-1; no clear D gene. Germline V CDR1 and CDR2: MGHRA, YSYEKL. The CDR3 runs to 13 residues. V gave up 4 bases and J gave up 1 base, with 7 bases separating them. The CDR3 reads CASSPSSNYGYTF. The CDR3 DNA reads as TGCGCCAGCAGCCCCAGTAGTAACTATGGCTACACCTTC.

The sample holds many counts of this clonotype. The chain couples TRBV7-2 to TRBJ2-5; 8 positions match TRBD1. Germline trimming cut 1 base from V and 5 bases from J; bases unmatched to any gene: 6. Looked up from germline, CDR1 is SGHTA and CDR2 is FQGNSA. The CDR3 sequence is 15 residues long. CDR3 sequence reads: CASSLVWTGSETQYF. As DNA, the CDR3 is TGTGCCAGCAGCTTAGTGTGGACAGGGTCGGAGACCCAGTACTTC.

This clonotype was counted at least ten times. This chain uses TRBV20-1 with TRBJ1-5; a possible D gene is TRBD1 (6 bases). The V end was cut by 6 bases, the J end by 7 bases, with 13 bases between. Per germline, CDR1 DFQATT and CDR2 SNEGSKA (reference sequence). The CDR3 contains 12 residues. The CDR3 is CSAQQGNQPQHF. DNA for the CDR3: TGCAGTGCGCAACAGGGTAACCAGCCCCAGCATTTT.